The sequence of this TCR beta chain was determined in a study of blood T cell repertoires in COVID-19. The overall study: There were acute and convalescent COVID-19 samples, and they came from the United States, Italy and Spain. PBMCs, B-cell-depleted T cells, or T cells were the source of the cDNA or gDNA that made up the material.

Study processing details: The authors estimated nucleated cell counts from reference gene primer amplification. Sequencing used immunoSEQ multiplex PCR; TCRdb keeps in-frame clones, though not all of them. Clone size and the V and J calls come from that table; the DNA yielded D and trimming. The sample holds some 200,000 clones, approximately 86% seen once. Details on this clone: Other DNA sequences in this sample translate to the same CDR3.

The CDR3 covers 14 residues. Germline V gene data show CDR1 as MNHEY and CDR2 as SMNVEV (reference sequence). Trimming pared 6 bases from V and 0 bases from J, leaving 9 bases between. Participants spanned ages about 18 to 100 years and resided in roughly 22 US areas. The sample consisted of PBMCs or T cells enriched from blood (not recorded which). The chain recombines TRBV27 with TRBJ1-5; the D gene is possibly TRBD1 (6 bases). This TCR was sampled from a woman aged 55-70 years with acute COVID-19. The CDR3 DNA follows: TGTGCCAGCAGCTTGACAGGTAGCAATCAGCCCCAGCATTTT. Protein sequence: CASSLTGSNQPQHF.